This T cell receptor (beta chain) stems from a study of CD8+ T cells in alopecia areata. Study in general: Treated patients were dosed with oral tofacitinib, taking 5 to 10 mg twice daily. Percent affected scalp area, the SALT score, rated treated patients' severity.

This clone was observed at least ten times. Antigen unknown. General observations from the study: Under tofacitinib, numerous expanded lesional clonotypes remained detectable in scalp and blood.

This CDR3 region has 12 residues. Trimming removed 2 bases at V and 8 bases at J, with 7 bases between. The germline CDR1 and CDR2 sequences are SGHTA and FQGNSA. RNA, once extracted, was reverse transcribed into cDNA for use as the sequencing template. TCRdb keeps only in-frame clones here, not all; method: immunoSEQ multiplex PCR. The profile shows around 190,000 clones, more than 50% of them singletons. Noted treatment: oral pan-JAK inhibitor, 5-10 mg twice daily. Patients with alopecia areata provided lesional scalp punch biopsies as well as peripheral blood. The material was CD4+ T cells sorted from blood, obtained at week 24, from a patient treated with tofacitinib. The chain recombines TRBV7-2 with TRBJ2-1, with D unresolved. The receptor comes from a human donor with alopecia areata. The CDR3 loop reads CASSLSRDEQFF. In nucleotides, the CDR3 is TGTGCCAGCAGCTTATCTCGGGATGAGCAGTTCTTC.